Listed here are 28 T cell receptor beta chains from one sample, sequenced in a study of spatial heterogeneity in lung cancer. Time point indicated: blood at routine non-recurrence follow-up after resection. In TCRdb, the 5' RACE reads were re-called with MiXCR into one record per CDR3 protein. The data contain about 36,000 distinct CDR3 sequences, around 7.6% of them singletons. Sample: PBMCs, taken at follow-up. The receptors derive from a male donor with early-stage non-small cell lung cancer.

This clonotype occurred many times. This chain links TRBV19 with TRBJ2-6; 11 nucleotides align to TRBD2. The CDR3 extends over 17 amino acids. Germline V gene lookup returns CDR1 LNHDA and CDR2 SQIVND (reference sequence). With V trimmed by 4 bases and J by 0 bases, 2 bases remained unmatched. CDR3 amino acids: CASSTLAGDSGANVLTF. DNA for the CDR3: TGTGCCAGTAGTACACTAGCGGGGGACTCTGGGGCCAACGTCCTGACTTTC.

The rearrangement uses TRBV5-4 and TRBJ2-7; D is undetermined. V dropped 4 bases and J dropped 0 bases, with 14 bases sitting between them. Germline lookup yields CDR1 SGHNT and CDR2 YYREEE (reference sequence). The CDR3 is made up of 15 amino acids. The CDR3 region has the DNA TGTGCCAGCAGCGCCCACGGAGCCATCTCCTACGAGCAGTACTTC. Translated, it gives CASSAHGAISYEQYF.

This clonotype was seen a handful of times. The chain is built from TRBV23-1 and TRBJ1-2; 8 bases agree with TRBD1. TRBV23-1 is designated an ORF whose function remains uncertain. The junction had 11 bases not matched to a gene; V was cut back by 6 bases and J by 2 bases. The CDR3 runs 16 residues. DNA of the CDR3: TGCGCCAGCAGCCACGGGAATGGGGACAGGAACTATGGCTACACCTTC. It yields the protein CASSHGNGDRNYGYTF.

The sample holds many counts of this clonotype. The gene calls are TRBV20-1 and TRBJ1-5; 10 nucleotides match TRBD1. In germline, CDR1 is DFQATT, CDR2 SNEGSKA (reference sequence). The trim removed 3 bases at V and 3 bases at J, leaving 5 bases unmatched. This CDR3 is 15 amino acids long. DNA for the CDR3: TGCAGTGCTAGGCGGACAGGGGGAAACAATCAGCCCCAGCATTTT. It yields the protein CSARRTGGNNQPQHF.

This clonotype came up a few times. The CDR3 loop reads CASSQGNDRGEQFF. Here the CDR3 DNA reads TGTGCCAGCTCACAAGGGAATGACCGCGGGGAGCAGTTCTTC. The J gene is TRBJ2-1, the V gene TRBV18; D perhaps matches TRBD2 (5 bases). Trimming took off 4 bases at V and 10 bases at J, with 17 bases between the two ends. This CDR3 contains 14 residues. CDR1 and CDR2 (germline): KGHSH, LQKENI.

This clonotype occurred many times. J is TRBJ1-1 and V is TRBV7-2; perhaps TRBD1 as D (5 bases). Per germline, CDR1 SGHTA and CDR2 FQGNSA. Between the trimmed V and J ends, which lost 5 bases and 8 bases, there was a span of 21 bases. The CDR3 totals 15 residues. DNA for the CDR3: TGTGCCAGCAGCCCCTTCGGCGGGGGATTAGGAGAAGCTTTCTTT. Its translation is CASSPFGGGLGEAFF.

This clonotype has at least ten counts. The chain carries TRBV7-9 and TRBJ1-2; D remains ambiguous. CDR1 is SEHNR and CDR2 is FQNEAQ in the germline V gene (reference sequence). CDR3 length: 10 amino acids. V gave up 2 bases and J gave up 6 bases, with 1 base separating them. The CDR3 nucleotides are TGTGCCAGCAGCTTAAATGGCTACACCTTC. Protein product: CASSLNGYTF. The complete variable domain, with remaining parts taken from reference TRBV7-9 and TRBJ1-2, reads DTGVSQNPRHKITKRGQNVTFRCDPISEHNRLYWYRQTLGQGPEFLTYFQNEAQLEKSRLLSDRFSAERPKGSFSTLEIQRTEQGDSAMYLCASSLNGYTFGSGTRLTVV.

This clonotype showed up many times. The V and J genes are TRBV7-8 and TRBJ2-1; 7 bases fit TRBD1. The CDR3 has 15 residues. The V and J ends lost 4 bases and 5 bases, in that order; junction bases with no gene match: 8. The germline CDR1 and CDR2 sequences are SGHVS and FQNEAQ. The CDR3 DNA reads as TGTGCCAGCAGCTCCCCGGACAGGCAAAACAATGAGCAGTTCTTC. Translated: CASSSPDRQNNEQFF.

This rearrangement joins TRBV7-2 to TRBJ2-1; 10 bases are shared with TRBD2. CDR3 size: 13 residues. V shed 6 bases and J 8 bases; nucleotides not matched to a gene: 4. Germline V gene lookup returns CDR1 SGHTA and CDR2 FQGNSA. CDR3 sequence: CASRSGGAYEQFF. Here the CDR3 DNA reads TGTGCCAGCAGGAGCGGGGGGGCATATGAGCAGTTCTTC.

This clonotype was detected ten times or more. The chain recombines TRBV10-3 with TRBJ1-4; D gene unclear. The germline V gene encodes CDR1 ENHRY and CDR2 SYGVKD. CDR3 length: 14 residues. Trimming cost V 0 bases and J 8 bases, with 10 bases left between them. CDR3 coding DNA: TGTGCCATCAGTGAGTCGACCAAAGGGGAAAAACTGTTTTTT. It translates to CAISESTKGEKLFF.

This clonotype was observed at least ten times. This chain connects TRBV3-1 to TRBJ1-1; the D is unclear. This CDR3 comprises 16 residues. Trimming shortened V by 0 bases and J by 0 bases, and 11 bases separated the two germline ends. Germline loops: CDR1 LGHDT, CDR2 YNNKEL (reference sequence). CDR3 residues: CASSQDWARMNTEAFF. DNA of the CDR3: TGTGCCAGCAGCCAAGACTGGGCTCGGATGAACACTGAAGCTTTCTTT. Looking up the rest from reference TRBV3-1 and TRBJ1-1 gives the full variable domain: DTAVSQTPKYLVTQMGNDKSIKCEQNLGHDTMYWYKQDSKKFLKIMFSYNNKELIINETVPNRFSPKSPDKAHLNLHINSLELGDSAVYFCASSQDWARMNTEAFFGQGTRLTVV.

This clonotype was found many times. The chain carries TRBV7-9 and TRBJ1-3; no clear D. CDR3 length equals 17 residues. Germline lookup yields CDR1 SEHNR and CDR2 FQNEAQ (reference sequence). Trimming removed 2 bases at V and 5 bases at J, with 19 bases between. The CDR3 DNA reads TGTGCCAGCAGCTTAACGCCCGCCGATACCCGAAGAAACACCATATATTTT. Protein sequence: CASSLTPADTRRNTIYF.

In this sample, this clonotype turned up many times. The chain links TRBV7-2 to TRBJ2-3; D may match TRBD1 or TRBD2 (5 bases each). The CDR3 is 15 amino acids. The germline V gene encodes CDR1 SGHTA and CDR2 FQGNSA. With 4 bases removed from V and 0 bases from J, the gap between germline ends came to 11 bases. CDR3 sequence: CASSSGTLSTDTQYF. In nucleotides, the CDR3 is TGTGCCAGCAGCTCAGGGACCCTTAGCACAGATACGCAGTATTTT.

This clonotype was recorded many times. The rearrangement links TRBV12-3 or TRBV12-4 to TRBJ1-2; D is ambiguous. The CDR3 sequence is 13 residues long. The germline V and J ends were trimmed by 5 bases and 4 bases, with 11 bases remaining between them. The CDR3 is CASSGNSVYGYTF. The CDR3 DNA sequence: TGTGCCAGCAGTGGAAATTCGGTCTATGGCTACACCTTC.

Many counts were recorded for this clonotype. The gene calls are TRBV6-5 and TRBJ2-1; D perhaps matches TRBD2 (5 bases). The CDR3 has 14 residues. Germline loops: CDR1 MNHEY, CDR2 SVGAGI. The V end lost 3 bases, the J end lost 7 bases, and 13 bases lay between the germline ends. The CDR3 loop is CASSYYPAGNEQFF. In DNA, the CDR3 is TGTGCCAGCAGTTATTATCCCGCGGGTAATGAGCAGTTCTTC.

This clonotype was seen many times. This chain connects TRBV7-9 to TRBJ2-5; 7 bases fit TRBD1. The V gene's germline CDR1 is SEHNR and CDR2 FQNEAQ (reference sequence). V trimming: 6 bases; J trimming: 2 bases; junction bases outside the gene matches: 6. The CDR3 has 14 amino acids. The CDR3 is CASRIGTAQETQYF. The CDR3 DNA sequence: TGTGCCAGCAGGATAGGGACAGCTCAAGAGACCCAGTACTTC.

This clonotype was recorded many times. The CDR3 sequence: CSARILAGGRETQYF. The CDR3, as DNA: TGCAGTGCTAGAATACTAGCGGGGGGGCGTGAGACCCAGTACTTC. V usage is TRBV20-1 and J usage is TRBJ2-5, with 13 bases that match TRBD2. The V and J ends lost 2 bases and 5 bases, in that order; junction bases with no gene match: 5. Germline CDR1 and CDR2: DFQATT and SNEGSKA (reference sequence). The CDR3 runs 15 residues.

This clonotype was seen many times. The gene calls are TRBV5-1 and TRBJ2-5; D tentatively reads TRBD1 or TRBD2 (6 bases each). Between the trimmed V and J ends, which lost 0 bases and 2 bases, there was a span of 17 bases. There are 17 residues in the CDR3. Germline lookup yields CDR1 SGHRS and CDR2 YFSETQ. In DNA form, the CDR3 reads TGCGCCAGCAGCTTGGGACATGTTGGGGGGCTACAAGAGACCCAGTACTTC. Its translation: CASSLGHVGGLQETQYF.

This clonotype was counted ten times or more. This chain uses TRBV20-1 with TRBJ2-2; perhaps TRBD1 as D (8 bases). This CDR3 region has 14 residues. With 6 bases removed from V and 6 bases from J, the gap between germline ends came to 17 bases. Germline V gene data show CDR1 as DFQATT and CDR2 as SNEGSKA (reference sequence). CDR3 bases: TGCAGTGCCCCAGGACAGGGAGGGGCCGGGGAGCTGTTTTTT. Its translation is CSAPGQGGAGELFF.

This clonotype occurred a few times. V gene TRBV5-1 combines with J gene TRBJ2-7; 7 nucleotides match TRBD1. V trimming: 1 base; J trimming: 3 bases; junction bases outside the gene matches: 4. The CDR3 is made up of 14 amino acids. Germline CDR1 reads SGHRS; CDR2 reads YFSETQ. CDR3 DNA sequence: TGCGCCAGCAGCTTGATGACAGGGAACTACGAGCAGTACTTC. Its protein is CASSLMTGNYEQYF.

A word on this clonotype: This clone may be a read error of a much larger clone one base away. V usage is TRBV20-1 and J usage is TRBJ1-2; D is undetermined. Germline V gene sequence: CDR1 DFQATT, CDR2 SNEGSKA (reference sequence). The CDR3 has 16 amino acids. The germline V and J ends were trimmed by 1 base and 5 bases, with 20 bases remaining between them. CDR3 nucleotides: TGCAGTGCTAGAGCCCCTTCGGAACAGCCCGAATATGGCTACACCTTC. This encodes CSARAPSEQPEYGYTF.

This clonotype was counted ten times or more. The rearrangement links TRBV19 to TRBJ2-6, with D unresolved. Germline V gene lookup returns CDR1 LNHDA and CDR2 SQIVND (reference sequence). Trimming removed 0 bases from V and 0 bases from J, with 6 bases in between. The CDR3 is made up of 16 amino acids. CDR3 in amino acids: CASSIDWGSGANVLTF. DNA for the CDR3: TGTGCCAGTAGTATAGATTGGGGCTCTGGGGCCAACGTCCTGACTTTC.

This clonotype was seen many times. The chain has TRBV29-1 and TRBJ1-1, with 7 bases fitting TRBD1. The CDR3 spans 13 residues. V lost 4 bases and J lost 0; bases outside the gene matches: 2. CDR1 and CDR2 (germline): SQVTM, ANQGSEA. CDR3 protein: CSVGGQMNTEAFF. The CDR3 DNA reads TGCAGCGTTGGGGGACAGATGAACACTGAAGCTTTCTTT.

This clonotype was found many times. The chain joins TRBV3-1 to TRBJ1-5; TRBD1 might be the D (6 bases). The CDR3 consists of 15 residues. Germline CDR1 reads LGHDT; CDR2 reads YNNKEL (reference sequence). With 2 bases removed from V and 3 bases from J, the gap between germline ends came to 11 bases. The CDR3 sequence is CASSQLRGPNQPQHF. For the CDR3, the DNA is TGTGCCAGCAGCCAACTCAGGGGTCCCAATCAGCCCCAGCATTTT.

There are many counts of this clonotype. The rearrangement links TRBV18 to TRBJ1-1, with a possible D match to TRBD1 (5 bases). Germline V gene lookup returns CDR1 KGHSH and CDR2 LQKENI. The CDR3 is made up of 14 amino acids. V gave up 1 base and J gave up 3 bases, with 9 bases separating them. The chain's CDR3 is CASSPQGRDTEAFF. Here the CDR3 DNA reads TGTGCCAGCTCACCACAGGGCAGGGACACTGAAGCTTTCTTT.

This chain's CDR3 is CASSKSTRTQYF. The CDR3 DNA follows: TGTGCCAGCAGTAAGAGTACGAGGACCCAGTACTTC. The V gene is TRBV2, the J gene TRBJ2-5; D is unclear. The CDR3 runs 12 residues. CDR1 SNHLY and CDR2 FYNNEI come from the germline V gene. Between the trimmed V and J ends, which lost 5 bases and 7 bases, there was a span of 11 bases. The full variable domain, completed using reference TRBV2 and TRBJ2-5, is EPEVTQTPSHQVTQMGQEVILRCVPISNHLYFYWYRQILGQKVEFLVSFYNNEISEKSEIFDDQFSVERPDGSNFTLKIRSTKLEDSAMYFCASSKSTRTQYFGPGTRLLVL.

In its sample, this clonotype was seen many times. The CDR3 DNA follows: TGCAGTGCTCTGGACTGGGTAAACACCGGGGAGCTGTTTTTT. Translated: CSALDWVNTGELFF. The gene calls are TRBV20-1 and TRBJ2-2, with D perhaps matching TRBD2 (5 bases). There are 14 residues in the CDR3. V was pared by 5 bases and J by 2 bases, with 12 bases between. From germline, CDR1 is DFQATT and CDR2 SNEGSKA (reference sequence).

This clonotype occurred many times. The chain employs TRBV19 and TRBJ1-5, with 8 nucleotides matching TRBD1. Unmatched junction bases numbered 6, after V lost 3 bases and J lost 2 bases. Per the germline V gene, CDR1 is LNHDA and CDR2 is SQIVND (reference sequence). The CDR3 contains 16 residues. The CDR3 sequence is CASSIGPDRGNQPQHF. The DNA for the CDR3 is TGTGCCAGTAGTATTGGCCCGGACAGGGGCAATCAGCCCCAGCATTTT.